A selection of T cell receptor beta chains follows, all from one sample in a study of vaccination and CD4 T cells after COVID-19. TCRdb re-called the PCR reads through MiXCR, storing one row per CDR3 protein. The sample records roughly 6,800 distinct CDR3 sequences, 43% being singletons. Their recognized antigens are unknown. The specimen sequenced was CD4+ T cells from blood, cultured in vitro. These receptors came from a human donor in good health. The CDR3 runs from the conserved cysteine through the conserved F or W. Each record gives: J gene, D gene, clone size, V gene, CDR3 protein, CDR3 DNA. A D gene is named only where the DNA matches it firmly. Part of the rows lack a size; the others show once, few, many or a class for expanded clones.

>TRBJ1-2|-|-|TRBV19
CASSGLHYTF
TGTGCCAGTAGCGGACTGCACTACACCTTC
>TRBJ2-2|TRBD1|-|TRBV6-4
CASSEDRDTGELFF
TGTGCCAGCAGTGAAGACAGGGACACCGGGGAGCTGTTTTTT
>TRBJ1-2|-|medium-sized|TRBV29-1
CSVRPMGGRSCTF
TGCAGCGTCCGCCCTATGGGGGGTCGGAGCTGCACCTTC
>TRBJ2-7|-|-|TRBV9
CASSPPLKDEQYF
TGTGCCAGCAGCCCCCCTCTTAAGGACGAGCAGTACTTC
>TRBJ1-2|TRBD1|-|TRBV20-1
CSARGQGRYGYTF
TGCAGTGCTAGGGGACAGGGAAGGTATGGCTACACCTTC
>TRBJ1-6|-|-|TRBV6-4
CASRADSGLDSPLHF
TGTGCCAGCAGGGCAGACAGCGGTCTCGATTCACCCCTCCACTTT
>TRBJ1-2|-|-|TRBV29-1
CSASMVAVNGYTF
TGCAGCGCTTCTATGGTTGCAGTGAATGGCTACACCTTC
>TRBJ1-2|-|medium-sized|TRBV27
CASSLGGMAYGYTF
TGTGCCAGCAGTTTGGGGGGAATGGCCTATGGCTACACCTTC
>TRBJ2-4|-|-|TRBV9
CASSVMVSDIQYF
TGTGCCAGCAGCGTAATGGTTTCTGACATTCAGTACTTC
>TRBJ1-6|TRBD1|-|TRBV30
CACPGQGNSPLHF
TGTGCCTGCCCGGGACAGGGGAATTCACCCCTCCACTTT
>TRBJ1-5|-|-|TRBV19
CASSDNGKVSNQPQHF
TGTGCCAGTAGTGACAATGGGAAGGTGAGCAATCAGCCCCAGCATTTT
>TRBJ2-6|TRBD1|-|TRBV19
CASSTGVGANVLTF
TGTGCCAGTAGCACAGGGGTTGGGGCCAACGTCCTGACTTTC
>TRBJ1-1|-|once|TRBV2
CASIFENTEAFF
TGTGCCAGCATCTTTGAGAACACTGAAGCTTTCTTT
>TRBJ1-5|-|-|TRBV7-9
CASSQSNQPQHF
TGTGCCAGCAGCCAATCCAATCAGCCCCAGCATTTT
>TRBJ1-2|-|-|TRBV14
CASSLVIGGNGYTF
TGTGCCAGCAGTCTCGTTATAGGCGGGAATGGCTACACCTTC
>TRBJ2-1|-|-|TRBV28
CASSLGGNEQFF
TGTGCCAGCAGTTTAGGGGGCAATGAGCAGTTCTTC
>TRBJ2-2|-|-|TRBV12-3/TRBV12-4
CASSSNTGELFF
TGTGCCAGCAGTTCTAACACCGGGGAGCTGTTTTTT
>TRBJ1-2|-|-|TRBV19
CASEPTGYSNYGYTF
TGTGCCAGTGAACCCACAGGTTACTCTAACTATGGCTACACCTTC
>TRBJ1-2|TRBD1|-|TRBV27
CASRPGQGNEGYGYTF
TGTGCCAGCAGACCGGGACAGGGAAATGAAGGCTATGGCTACACCTTC
>TRBJ2-1|TRBD2|-|TRBV10-3
CATVAGDELNEQFF
TGTGCCACCGTGGCGGGGGACGAGTTAAATGAGCAGTTCTTC
>TRBJ1-3|-|-|TRBV5-1
CASNSGGGGNTIYF
TGCGCCAGCAATTCTGGAGGAGGGGGAAACACCATATATTTT
>TRBJ1-2|TRBD1|-|TRBV7-2
CASSLEGALGYGYTF
TGTGCCAGCAGCTTAGAGGGGGCGTTAGGCTATGGCTACACCTTC
>TRBJ1-1|-|few|TRBV5-1
CASSPGGGTEAFF
TGCGCCAGCAGCCCTGGGGGGGGAACTGAAGCTTTCTTT
>TRBJ2-5|TRBD2|-|TRBV9
CASSVVLAGGQETQYF
TGTGCCAGCAGCGTAGTTCTAGCGGGGGGACAGGAGACCCAGTACTTC
>TRBJ2-3|-|-|TRBV7-5
CISVPEAVEKRVRPRDTQYF
-
>TRBJ1-5|TRBD1|few|TRBV7-6
CASSGKGAPTMEPQHF
TGTGCCAGCAGCGGCAAGGGGGCCCCCACAATGGAGCCCCAGCATTTT
>TRBJ2-6|-|few|TRBV7-6
CASTALLGGRANVLTF
TGTGCCAGCACCGCCCTTTTGGGGGGTAGGGCCAACGTCCTGACTTTC
>TRBJ1-5|-|few|TRBV7-2
CASSLGAGQPQHF
TGTGCCAGCAGCTTGGGGGCCGGGCAGCCCCAGCATTTT
>TRBJ1-2|-|-|TRBV18
CASSPSRDGYTF
TGTGCCAGCTCACCCTCAAGGGATGGCTACACCTTC
>TRBJ2-5|-|-|TRBV12-3/TRBV12-4
CASRSLETQYF
TGTGCCAGCAGAAGCCTAGAGACCCAGTACTTC
>TRBJ1-2|TRBD1|-|TRBV5-6
CASSSPSKDRDGYTF
TGTGCCAGCAGCTCTCCTTCCAAAGACAGGGATGGCTACACCTTC
>TRBJ1-2|TRBD1|few|TRBV20-1
CSARPGGGYGYTF
TGCAGTGCTAGACCAGGGGGAGGCTATGGCTACACCTTC
>TRBJ1-1|-|-|TRBV6-1
CASSNRYTEAFF
TGTGCCAGCAGTAACAGATACACTGAAGCTTTCTTT
>TRBJ1-2|-|-|TRBV12-3/TRBV12-4
CASSLGGVSGYTF
TGTGCCAGCAGCCTGGGGGGGGTCAGCGGCTACACCTTC
>TRBJ2-5|-|-|TRBV24-1
CATSDYRDTHRQETQYF
TGTGCCACCAGTGATTACCGGGACACACATAGACAAGAGACCCAGTACTTC
>TRBJ2-7|TRBD2|-|TRBV20-1
CSARSAGVVHEQYF
TGCAGTGCTAGGAGTGCGGGGGTTGTACACGAGCAGTACTTC
>TRBJ1-5|-|few|TRBV7-9
CASSLTQSHQPQHF
TGTGCCAGCAGTCTGACACAGAGCCATCAGCCCCAGCATTTT
>TRBJ2-7|-|-|TRBV6-1
CAGTGTGTYEQYF
TGTGCCGGGACCGGGACGGGAACCTACGAGCAGTACTTC
>TRBJ1-2|-|few|TRBV30
CAWTGDVYGYTF
TGTGCCTGGACCGGGGATGTCTATGGCTACACCTTC
>TRBJ1-2|-|few|TRBV20-1
CSASGGQNYGYTF
TGCAGTGCTAGCGGGGGCCAGAACTATGGCTACACCTTC
>TRBJ1-6|-|large|TRBV6-4
CASSDRDNSPLHF
TGTGCCAGCAGTGACAGGGATAATTCACCCCTCCACTTT
>TRBJ1-2|-|-|TRBV24-1
CATSDARDDSRYTF
TGTGCCACCAGTGATGCCCGGGACGATTCTAGGTACACCTTC
>TRBJ2-5|-|-|TRBV5-1
CASQEGVAGETQYF
TGCGCCAGCCAAGAAGGGGTGGCTGGGGAGACCCAGTACTTC
>TRBJ1-5|-|-|TRBV20-1
CSANSDSGNQPQHF
TGCAGTGCTAACTCGGACTCCGGCAATCAGCCCCAGCATTTT
>TRBJ2-5|TRBD1|few|TRBV2
CATRQGAGETQYF
TGTGCCACCAGACAGGGGGCGGGTGAGACCCAGTACTTC
>TRBJ1-6|-|-|TRBV4-1
CASSQVQISVISSPLHF
TGCGCCAGCAGCCAAGTCCAAATTAGTGTAATCAGTTCACCCCTCCACTTT
>TRBJ1-1|TRBD1|-|TRBV5-1
CASSRDRGNTEAFF
TGCGCCAGCAGCCGGGACAGGGGGAACACTGAAGCTTTCTTT
>TRBJ1-2|-|-|TRBV21-1
CASSKVKGKNYGYTF
TGTGCCAGCAGCAAAGTTAAAGGGAAGAACTATGGCTACACCTTC
>TRBJ2-7|-|-|TRBV6-2/TRBV6-3
CASTAGTSSYEQYF
TGTGCCAGCACCGCCGGGACCAGCTCCTACGAGCAGTACTTC